A single T cell receptor beta chain is shown here with its context. Its specificity is unknown. The sample is drawn from a study of metastatic and nonmetastatic thyroid tumors. Study-level background: The comparison covered peripheral blood and tumor or nodule tissue in malignant and benign thyroid patients. Whole-study results and caveats: Significantly greater TCR beta diversity was reportedly found in malignant thyroid tumors than in benign nodules (in blood and tumor).

The junction had 10 bases not matched to a gene; V was cut back by 3 bases and J by 0 bases. The CDR3 spans 17 residues. Germline V lookup: CDR1 SGHVS, CDR2 FQNEAQ. No patient received treatment before thyroid surgery. Original data processing: The study's classifier, a distant-metastasis tool for papillary thyroid cancer, was built using CDR3 differences across clinicopathological groups. TCRdb re-called the PCR reads through MiXCR. Here the V and J calls rest on TCRdb's processing, not on the authors' analysis. The sample has tens of thousands of clones; over 40% are singletons. The chain combines TRBV7-8 with TRBJ2-7; 8 nucleotides align to TRBD2. The origin of this receptor is a male donor with papillary thyroid cancer or a benign thyroid nodule (not recorded which). Some clones in this sample may be carry-over from other donors' samples. Material for sequencing was tumor tissue. The chain's CDR3 is CASSFSGSPPSSYEQYF. The CDR3 DNA sequence: TGTGCCAGCAGCTTCAGCGGGAGCCCTCCTAGCTCCTACGAGCAGTACTTC.